The 27 T cell receptor beta chains presented below share a single source sample, sequenced in a study of blood T cell repertoires in COVID-19. Profiled with immunoSEQ multiplex PCR; TCRdb holds only in-frame clones, not every one. The sample contains some 210,000 clones, less than 90% of which appear only once. Specimen: peripheral blood. Receptor source: a human donor in a cohort sampled during active COVID-19.

V usage is TRBV18 and J usage is TRBJ1-3; no firm D call. The germline CDR1 and CDR2 sequences are KGHSH and LQKENI. The V end lost 6 bases, the J end lost 4 bases, and 16 bases lay between the germline ends. The CDR3 contains 15 residues. CDR3 sequence: CASSPPVAWGNTIYF. CDR3 nucleotide sequence: TGTGCCAGCTCGCCCCCGGTCGCATGGGGAAACACCATATATTTT. The full variable domain, with the rest looked up from reference TRBV18 and TRBJ1-3, is NAGVMQNPRHLVRRRGQEARLRCSPMKGHSHVYWYRQLPEEGLKFMVYLQKENIIDESGMPKERFSAEFPKEGPSILRIQQVVRGDSAAYFCASSPPVAWGNTIYFGEGSWLTVV.

The chain recombines TRBV10-3 with TRBJ1-5; D not resolved. This CDR3 comprises 12 residues. V was clipped by 3 bases and J by 8 bases, with 8 bases between them. The germline gives CDR1 ENHRY, CDR2 SYGVKD. The CDR3 region is CAISDAGEPQHF. The CDR3 nucleotides are TGTGCCATCAGTGACGCAGGTGAGCCCCAGCATTTT.

The rearrangement uses TRBV24-1 and TRBJ2-1, with 12 bases that match TRBD2. Germline V gene sequence: CDR1 KGHDR, CDR2 SFDVKD. The V gene end was trimmed by 9 bases and the J gene end by 9 bases; junction bases not matched to a gene: 8. This CDR3 comprises 14 residues. The CDR3, as DNA: TGTGCCACCGAGCTAGCGGGAGGGCAAAGTGAGCAGTTCTTC. It specifies CATELAGGQSEQFF.

The V gene is TRBV7-8, the J gene TRBJ2-2; TRBD1 might be the D (6 bases). This CDR3 has 14 amino acids. CDR1 and CDR2 (germline): SGHVS, FQNEAQ. The V gene lost 5 bases and the J gene lost 7 bases, with 14 bases spanning the gap. CDR3 nucleotide sequence: TGTGCCAGCAGCACACAGGGCTTTCTCGGGGAGCTGTTTTTT. It encodes CASSTQGFLGELFF.

The chain employs TRBV5-1 and TRBJ2-2; D is perhaps TRBD2 (6 bases). V was cut by 3 bases and J by 0 bases, with 12 bases left in between. The CDR3 covers 16 residues. The V gene's germline CDR1 is SGHRS and CDR2 YFSETQ. The CDR3: CASSWMGLTNTGELFF. CDR3 coding DNA: TGCGCCAGCAGCTGGATGGGACTGACGAACACCGGGGAGCTGTTTTTT.

This clone appeared a single time. This sequence joins TRBV5-5 and TRBJ2-7; a possible D gene is TRBD1 (6 bases). The germline CDR1 and CDR2 sequences are SGHKS and YYEKEE (reference sequence). V was clipped by 5 bases and J by 0 bases, with 12 bases between them. The CDR3 totals 14 residues. CDR3 amino acids: CASSYRDNSYEQYV. DNA of the CDR3: TGTGCCAGCAGTTACCGGGACAACTCCTACGAGCAGTACGTC.

As to this clone: Other DNA sequences of this sample code for an identical CDR3. The CDR3 sequence is CASSYSRGQPQHF. The CDR3 nucleotides are TGTGCCAGCAGTTACTCGAGAGGTCAGCCCCAGCATTTT. J is TRBJ1-5 and V is TRBV6-5; D gene uncertain. The CDR3 runs to 13 residues. CDR1 MNHEY and CDR2 SVGAGI come from the germline V gene. Trimming cost V 0 bases and J 6 bases, with 6 bases left between them.

The chain carries TRBV9 and TRBJ2-5; 13 bases match TRBD2. CDR1 SGDLS and CDR2 YYNGEE come from the germline V gene. J lost 10 bases, V lost 4 bases, and 10 bases had no gene match. There are 15 residues in the CDR3. In DNA, the CDR3 is TGTGCCAGCAGCACCCGGACTAGCGGGGGCCTTATCCAGTACTTC. Residues: CASSTRTSGGLIQYF.

This clone was seen more than once but under ten times. This chain links TRBV5-6 with TRBJ2-5, with a weak D call TRBD1 (6 bases). CDR1 and CDR2 (germline): SGHDT, YYEEEE. The CDR3 totals 15 residues. Trimming removed 1 base at V and 4 bases at J, with 14 bases between. The CDR3 region is CASSLYQGQGETQYF. The CDR3 DNA reads TGTGCCAGCAGCTTGTACCAGGGGCAGGGAGAGACCCAGTACTTC.

V and J are TRBV10-1 and TRBJ2-7; the match to TRBD1 covers 7 bases. Germline CDR1 WNHNN, CDR2 SYGVQD (reference sequence). The CDR3 loop spans 14 amino acids. The J segment lost 3 bases and the V segment lost 11 bases, leaving 13 bases of the junction unmatched. The CDR3 reads CAEPRDRESYEQYV. CDR3 bases: TGCGCCGAACCCCGGGACAGAGAAAGCTACGAGCAGTACGTC.

CDR3 nucleotide sequence: TGTGCCAGTAGTACAGGGCCGCTGAACACTGAAGCTTTCTTT. Translated: CASSTGPLNTEAFF. The chain recombines TRBV19 with TRBJ1-1; D is possibly TRBD1 (5 bases). The CDR3 is 14 residues long. Germline V gene sequence: CDR1 LNHDA, CDR2 SQIVND (reference sequence). Trimming cost V 4 bases and J 0 bases, with 9 bases left between them.

The chain is built from TRBV7-8 and TRBJ2-3, with D perhaps TRBD2 (6 bases). CDR1 and CDR2 (germline): SGHVS, FQNEAQ. V lost 3 bases and J lost 2, with 15 bases in between. The CDR3 runs to 16 residues. The CDR3 DNA follows: TGTGCCAGCAGCTTCTGGCGGGAAACCGTCACAGATACGCAGTATTTT. Residues: CASSFWRETVTDTQYF.

J is TRBJ2-5 and V is TRBV18; D unclear. The CDR3 totals 14 residues. The V gene lost 2 bases and the J gene lost 9 bases, with 16 bases spanning the gap. CDR1 is KGHSH and CDR2 is LQKENI in the germline V gene. CDR3 sequence (DNA): TGTGCCAGCTCACCAGGTTGGCAGTCATTGTCCCAGTACTTC. Translation gives CASSPGWQSLSQYF.

The chain is built from TRBV7-8 and TRBJ1-1; possibly TRBD1 for D (6 bases). The CDR3 spans 14 residues. Per the germline V gene, CDR1 is SGHVS and CDR2 is FQNEAQ. V lost 5 bases to trimming and J lost 3 bases, with 13 bases between them. CDR3 sequence reads: CASSPEGGYTEAFF. CDR3 sequence (DNA): TGTGCCAGCAGCCCCGAAGGGGGATACACTGAAGCTTTCTTT.

This sequence joins TRBV5-1 and TRBJ2-7; 7 bases are shared with TRBD2. The germline V gene has CDR1 SGHRS and CDR2 YFSETQ. The V segment lost 3 bases and the J segment 0 bases; nucleotides outside the gene matches: 9. The CDR3 extends over 16 amino acids. The CDR3 region has the DNA TGCGCCAGCAGCTCCAGACTAGCATCGGCCTCCTACGAGCAGTACTTC. Protein product: CASSSRLASASYEQYF. Full variable domain (missing parts from reference TRBV5-1 and TRBJ2-7): KAGVTQTPRYLIKTRGQQVTLSCSPISGHRSVSWYQQTPGQGLQFLFEYFSETQRNKGNFPGRFSGRQFSNSRSEMNVSTLELGDSALYLCASSSRLASASYEQYFGPGTRLTVT.

This clone was detected only a few times. The chain couples TRBV29-1 to TRBJ2-1, with D perhaps matching TRBD1 (5 bases). The length of the CDR3 is 10 residues. Trimming removed 7 bases at V and 6 bases at J, with 7 bases between. CDR1 and CDR2 from the germline V gene are SQVTM and ANQGSEA. The CDR3 loop reads CSAGANEQFF. Here the CDR3 DNA reads TGCAGCGCTGGGGCCAATGAGCAGTTCTTC.

A single count supports this clone. CDR3 DNA: TGTGCCAGCAGTTTGGAGGGGACAGGGGGCACTGAAGCTTTCTTT. Translation gives CASSLEGTGGTEAFF. V is TRBV6-6 and J is TRBJ1-1; 11 nucleotides agree with TRBD1. V lost 4 bases and J lost 4; bases outside the gene matches: 5. CDR3 length: 15 amino acids. The germline CDR1 and CDR2 sequences are MNHNY and SVGAGI (reference sequence).

The chain combines TRBV28 with TRBJ1-2, with D unclear. The length of the CDR3 is 12 residues. Germline V gives CDR1 MDHEN, CDR2 SYDVKM. With 5 bases removed from V and 7 bases from J, the gap between germline ends came to 11 bases. This chain's CDR3 is CASSSPGAGYTF. CDR3 DNA: TGTGCCAGCAGTAGCCCGGGAGCTGGCTACACCTTC.

CDR3 sequence reads: CASSGGLQETQYF. The DNA for the CDR3 is TGTGCCAGTAGTGGGGGCCTCCAAGAGACCCAGTACTTC. The genes are TRBV19 and TRBJ2-5; maybe TRBD1 (6 bases). The CDR3 has 13 amino acids. The germline V and J ends were trimmed by 5 bases and 1 base, with 8 bases remaining between them. From germline, CDR1 is LNHDA and CDR2 SQIVND (reference sequence).

The CDR3 here is CASSPPGSLNTEAFF. The CDR3 nucleotides read TGCGCCAGCAGCCCACCAGGCAGCTTGAACACTGAAGCTTTCTTT. The V call is TRBV5-1, the J call TRBJ1-1; D is undetermined. The V and J ends lost 4 bases and 0 bases respectively, with 13 bases between them. The CDR3 is made up of 15 amino acids. CDR1 is SGHRS, CDR2 YFSETQ, per germline.

The chain combines TRBV5-4 with TRBJ2-3; 8 bases line up with TRBD1. There are 15 residues in the CDR3. V shed 2 bases and J 6 bases; nucleotides not matched to a gene: 8. Per the germline V gene, CDR1 is SGHNT and CDR2 is YYREEE (reference sequence). The CDR3 nucleotides read TGTGCCAGCAGCTTTAGTCAGGGGGCGCGGGATACGCAGTATTTT. Amino acid sequence: CASSFSQGARDTQYF.

The chain employs TRBV3-1 (or the pseudogene TRBV3-2) and TRBJ2-5; D is unclear. CDR3 length: 17 amino acids. The germline V gene encodes CDR1 LGHDT and CDR2 YNNKEL (reference sequence). V lost 0 bases, J lost 4 bases, and 18 bases lay in between. In nucleotides, the CDR3 is TGTGCCAGCAGCCAAGATTTCCCCGGTAGTATTCGAGAGACCCAGTACTTC. Translating gives CASSQDFPGSIRETQYF.

V gene TRBV6-5 combines with J gene TRBJ1-2, with 7 bases identical to TRBD1. Germline V gene lookup returns CDR1 MNHEY and CDR2 SVGAGI. The CDR3 runs to 13 residues. The trim removed 2 bases at V and 8 bases at J, leaving 5 bases unmatched. CDR3 loop: CASSYRGQRGYTF. The CDR3 nucleotides read TGTGCCAGCAGTTACCGGGGACAGAGAGGCTACACCTTC.

The CDR3 here is CASSPWAWYEQYF. The CDR3 DNA follows: TGTGCCAGCAGCCCCTGGGCTTGGTACGAGCAGTACTTC. This rearrangement joins TRBV5-8 to TRBJ2-7; no reliable D call. The CDR3 extends over 13 amino acids. Germline V lookup: CDR1 SGHTS, CDR2 YDEGEE. The ends were cut back, 4 bases at V and 4 bases at J, with 12 bases in the middle.

The chain links TRBV18 to TRBJ2-5; tentative D call: TRBD1 (6 bases). With 2 bases removed from V and 3 bases from J, the gap between germline ends came to 10 bases. CDR3 length equals 14 residues. CDR1 KGHSH and CDR2 LQKENI come from the germline V gene. The CDR3 bases are TGTGCCAGCTCACCAGCAGGGGCGGAAGAGACCCAGTACTTC. It translates to CASSPAGAEETQYF.

This sequence joins TRBV11-2 and TRBJ2-1; D is possibly TRBD1 (6 bases). V lost 5 bases and J 8 bases, leaving 10 bases between the germline ends. The CDR3 consists of 12 residues. Germline values: CDR1 SGHAT, CDR2 FQNNGV. The CDR3 is CASSIQGYEQFF. CDR3 nucleotides: TGTGCCAGCAGCATACAGGGTTATGAGCAGTTCTTC.

The CDR3 DNA sequence: TGTGCCAGCAGCAAGGGACAGGGAGAAGCTTTCTTT. Translation: CASSKGQGEAFF. This sequence joins TRBV28 and TRBJ1-1; TRBD1 aligns across 9 bases. Germline loops: CDR1 MDHEN, CDR2 SYDVKM. The CDR3 is 12 residues long. Trimming cost V 6 bases and J 8 bases; bases outside gene matches: 4.